These T cell receptor beta chains were read from a single sample in a study of CD8 T cells in Susac syndrome. MiXCR was run by TCRdb on the immunoSEQ multiplex PCR reads, yielding one entry per CDR3 protein. The sample shows around 200,000 distinct CDR3 sequences, roughly 94% of them seen only once. The sequenced sample consisted of CD4+ T cells from PBMCs. The receptors were gathered from a human donor with Susac syndrome. Each CDR3 is given with its conserved first and last residue. D genes are given only for firm matches. Clone size is given for some rows only: seen once, a few or many times, or a class if the clone is expanded.

d_gene	abundance	len	j_gene	v_gene	CDR3aa	CDR3nt
TRBD1	NA	13	TRBJ2-5	TRBV7-9	CASSPTGRETQYF	TGTGCCAGCAGCCCGACAGGGCGTGAGACCCAGTACTTC
NA	NA	14	TRBJ2-2	TRBV7-9	CASSPGLSAGELFF	TGTGCCAGCAGCCCAGGACTGTCGGCCGGGGAGCTGTTTTTT
NA	NA	16	TRBJ2-6	TRBV7-2	CASSVSIGTGANVLTF	TGTGCCAGCAGCGTGTCCATAGGAACTGGGGCCAACGTCCTGACTTTC
NA	NA	17	TRBJ1-6	TRBV5-1	CASLMTVSVPVEPPLHF	TGCGCCAGCCTCATGACAGTGAGTGTTCCCGTTGAACCACCCCTCCACTTT
TRBD1	once	15	TRBJ2-1	TRBV19	CASRRTGMANNEQFF	TGTGCCAGTAGAAGGACAGGGATGGCAAACAATGAGCAGTTCTTC
NA	NA	16	TRBJ2-1	TRBV11-2	CASSPANGLANNEQFF	TGTGCCAGCAGCCCCGCCAACGGGCTAGCGAACAATGAGCAGTTCTTC
TRBD2	NA	15	TRBJ2-7	TRBV7-9	CASSLLAGVSYEQYF	TGTGCCAGCAGCTTACTAGCGGGGGTCTCCTACGAGCAGTACTTC
NA	NA	13	TRBJ2-1	TRBV7-9	CASADLPSGEQFF	TGTGCCAGCGCGGATCTCCCCTCCGGTGAGCAGTTCTTC
TRBD2	NA	16	TRBJ2-1	TRBV4-3	CASSQGMLAGPDEQFF	TGCGCCAGCAGCCAAGGTATGCTAGCGGGACCCGATGAGCAGTTCTTC
TRBD1	NA	14	TRBJ1-4	TRBV29-1	CSVYGTDSNEKLFF	TGCAGCGTGTACGGGACAGACTCTAATGAAAAACTGTTTTTT
NA	NA	12	TRBJ1-4	TRBV14	CASSRSGPNLFF	TGTGCCAGCAGCCGATCGGGACCGAACCTGTTTTTT
NA	NA	14	TRBJ1-1	TRBV30	CAWSGGRTNTEAFF	TGTGCCTGGAGTGGGGGGAGGACGAACACTGAAGCTTTCTTT
TRBD2	NA	17	TRBJ2-5	TRBV7-2	CATGGPRQRGISETQYF	TGTGCCACAGGAGGACCTAGGCAGCGGGGTATATCAGAGACCCAGTACTTC
TRBD1	NA	14	TRBJ2-1	TRBV30	CAGSRDRSYNEQFF	TGTGCCGGTAGCCGGGACAGGTCTTACAATGAGCAGTTCTTC
TRBD1	NA	10	TRBJ1-1	TRBV29-1	CSAGQGEAFF	TGCAGCGCCGGACAGGGTGAAGCTTTCTTT
NA	NA	15	TRBJ2-7	TRBV7-2	CASSPGQPNSYEQYF	TGTGCCAGCAGCCCAGGACAGCCGAACTCCTACGAGCAGTACTTC
TRBD2	NA	15	TRBJ2-1	TRBV11-2	CASSFTSGRFNEQFF	TGTGCCAGCAGCTTTACTAGCGGGAGATTCAATGAGCAGTTCTTC